Shown below are 30 T cell receptor beta chains from a single sample sequenced in a study of blood T cell repertoires in COVID-19 (dated by TCRdb to the early 2020s). The library was produced with the immunoSEQ multiplex PCR assay. This immuneACCESS table, as held by TCRdb, lists in-frame sequences with V and J called but not all clones. Of the missing ones, under half trace to an unresolved V gene in checked studies; the others have no known cause. This sample is represented by approximately 190,000 clones; around 80% of them were singletons. Of the sample, roughly 6.4% falls within the top ten clones. The source material was peripheral blood. These receptors originate from a man in his fifties or sixties with acute or convalescent COVID-19.

The sample holds a few counts of this clone. The chain recombines TRBV6-5 with TRBJ2-1, with a weak D call TRBD1 (5 bases). The CDR3 is 13 residues long. The V and J ends lost 5 bases and 1 base respectively, with 6 bases between them. Germline-derived CDR1 and CDR2 are MNHEY and SVGAGI. CDR3 nucleotides: TGTGCCAGCAGTAGACAGTCCTACAATGAGCAGTTCTTC. The encoded protein is CASSRQSYNEQFF.

The genes are TRBV7-7 and TRBJ2-2; 7 bases align to TRBD1. V trimming: 3 bases; J trimming: 7 bases; junction bases outside the gene matches: 11. This CDR3 has 16 amino acids. From germline, CDR1 is SSHAT and CDR2 FNYEAQ (reference sequence). The CDR3 region is CASSLEQGLGGGELFF. CDR3 nucleotides: TGTGCCAGCAGCTTGGAACAGGGGCTAGGCGGCGGGGAGCTGTTTTTT.

Only one count was recorded for this clone. This chain links TRBV20-1 with TRBJ1-6; 7 bases fit TRBD1. In germline, CDR1 is DFQATT, CDR2 SNEGSKA (reference sequence). The V segment lost 3 bases and the J segment 5 bases; nucleotides outside the gene matches: 4. This CDR3 has 14 amino acids. The CDR3 loop reads CSASLGTDNSPLHF. CDR3 DNA sequence: TGCAGTGCTAGTTTGGGGACAGATAATTCACCCCTCCACTTT.

This chain uses TRBV27 with TRBJ1-6; perhaps TRBD1 as D (6 bases). With 0 bases removed from V and 5 bases from J, the gap between germline ends came to 14 bases. Germline CDR1 is MNHEY and CDR2 is SMNVEV (reference sequence). The CDR3 sequence is 17 residues long. CDR3 coding DNA: TGTGCCAGCAGTTTATCACGGGATCCAGGGGATAATTCACCCCTCCACTTT. It translates to CASSLSRDPGDNSPLHF.

The chain joins TRBV4-1 to TRBJ2-7; 7 bases match TRBD2. The CDR3 consists of 16 residues. The trim removed 0 bases at V and 0 bases at J, leaving 5 bases unmatched. The germline V gene has CDR1 MGHRA and CDR2 YSYEKL. The CDR3 DNA is TGCGCCAGCAGCCAAGATCTCGGGGAGGGCTCCTACGAGCAGTACTTC. Translated, it gives CASSQDLGEGSYEQYF.

The chain carries TRBV5-1 and TRBJ1-2; TRBD1 aligns across 7 bases. Germline assignment: CDR1 SGHRS and CDR2 YFSETQ. This CDR3 is 15 amino acids long. V gave up 0 bases and J gave up 8 bases; unmatched junction bases: 10. The CDR3 coding sequence is TGCGCCAGCAGCTTGGTTGTAGGGGGCGCTCGAGGCTACACCTTC. Translation gives CASSLVVGGARGYTF.

The sample holds one count of this clone. V is TRBV7-8 and J is TRBJ1-5; tentatively, D is TRBD1 (6 bases). V lost 4 bases, J lost 0 bases, and 10 bases lay in between. The CDR3 has 15 residues. CDR1 is SGHVS, CDR2 FQNEAQ, per germline. CDR3 DNA: TGTGCCAGCAGCTCTAGGACAGCTAGCAATCAGCCCCAGCATTTT. Translated: CASSSRTASNQPQHF.

The chain uses TRBV30 and TRBJ2-3, with a tentative D call TRBD1 (5 bases). CDR3 length: 13 residues. Per the germline V gene, CDR1 is GTSNPN and CDR2 is SVGIG (reference sequence). Trimming cost V 3 bases and J 6 bases, with 13 bases left between them. CDR3 protein: CAWSRAARDTQYF. The CDR3 DNA is TGTGCCTGGAGCAGGGCCGCTCGCGATACGCAGTATTTT. The complete variable domain, with remaining parts taken from reference TRBV30 and TRBJ2-3, reads SQTIHQWPATLVQPVGSPLSLECTVEGTSNPNLYWYRQAAGRGLQLLFYSVGIGQISSEVPQNLSASRPQDRQFILSSKKLLLSDSGFYLCAWSRAARDTQYFGPGTRLTVL.

The chain has TRBV6-5 and TRBJ2-5, with D perhaps matching TRBD1 (6 bases). V lost 5 bases, J lost 3 bases, and 10 bases lay in between. The germline V gene encodes CDR1 MNHEY and CDR2 SVGAGI. The CDR3 runs 13 residues. The CDR3, as DNA: TGTGCCAGCAGTCCCAGGGGAGAAGAGACCCAGTACTTC. The encoded protein is CASSPRGEETQYF.

This clone was found a few times. V and J are TRBV5-4 and TRBJ2-5; 12 bases align to TRBD2. The germline CDR1 and CDR2 sequences are SGHNT and YYREEE (reference sequence). The CDR3 has 16 residues. J was trimmed by 7 bases and V by 4 bases; bases with no gene match: 11. The CDR3 protein is CASSPMASGGVVTQYF. The CDR3 coding sequence is TGTGCCAGCAGCCCGATGGCTAGCGGGGGGGTAGTGACCCAGTACTTC.

The J gene is TRBJ2-5, the V gene TRBV30; TRBD2 is a possible D gene (6 bases). Germline V gene sequence: CDR1 GTSNPN, CDR2 SVGIG (reference sequence). Trimming stripped 0 bases from V and 5 bases from J, with 16 bases between. The CDR3 totals 15 residues. In nucleotides, the CDR3 is TGTGCCTGGAGTGTCAGAACTAGCAGGGTTGAGACCCAGTACTTC. Translating it yields CAWSVRTSRVETQYF.

The V gene is TRBV7-6, the J gene TRBJ1-6; 10 positions agree with TRBD1. CDR1 is SGHVS and CDR2 is FNYEAQ in the germline V gene. Trimming cost V 4 bases and J 7 bases; bases outside gene matches: 13. The length of the CDR3 is 18 residues. CDR3 coding DNA: TGTGCCAGCAGCTCCCCGGGTGGGGGACAGGGGAGGAATTCACCCCTCCACTTT. Protein sequence: CASSSPGGGQGRNSPLHF.

This clone was seen repeatedly, ten times or more. The gene calls are TRBV5-4 and TRBJ2-3; TRBD2 matches 7 bases. Trimming removed 4 bases from V and 3 bases from J; junction bases left unmatched: 11. CDR3 length: 16 residues. Per the germline V gene, CDR1 is SGHNT and CDR2 is YYREEE (reference sequence). CDR3 amino acids: CASSLVGGSGTDTQYF. For the CDR3, the DNA is TGTGCCAGCAGCCTGGTCGGGGGGTCGGGTACAGATACGCAGTATTTT.

This chain links TRBV4-1 with TRBJ1-6; D unresolved. Germline lookup yields CDR1 MGHRA and CDR2 YSYEKL. V was trimmed by 4 bases and J by 5 bases, leaving 15 bases between them. The CDR3 spans 16 residues. In DNA form, the CDR3 reads TGCGCCAGCAGCCTCATAGCTACTAAGGATAATTCACCCCTCCACTTT. It codes for CASSLIATKDNSPLHF.

V gene TRBV5-1 combines with J gene TRBJ2-3, with D possibly matching TRBD2 (5 bases). CDR3 length equals 20 residues. Germline loops: CDR1 SGHRS, CDR2 YFSETQ. Trimming removed 1 base at V and 0 bases at J, with 24 bases between. The CDR3, as DNA: TGCGCCAGCAGCTTGTCTAGCCGAGCCGGCAGTCTATTTAGCACAGATACGCAGTATTTT. It specifies CASSLSSRAGSLFSTDTQYF.

The chain couples TRBV6-4 to TRBJ1-1, with TRBD1 identical over 7 bases. The CDR3 sequence is 13 residues long. CDR1 is MRHNA, CDR2 SNTAGT, per germline. V was pared by 7 bases and J by 4 bases, with 6 bases of the junction left unmatched. CDR3 protein: CASKTGPGTEAFF. Written as DNA, the CDR3 is TGTGCCAGCAAGACAGGGCCGGGCACTGAAGCTTTCTTT.

The chain links TRBV6-6 to TRBJ1-5; D possibly corresponds to TRBD1 (5 bases). From germline, CDR1 is MNHNY and CDR2 SVGAGI (reference sequence). V lost 8 bases, J lost 4 bases, and 12 bases lay in between. The CDR3 totals 13 residues. CDR3 sequence (DNA): TGTGCCAGCGTGCAGGGCGTTAATCAGCCCCAGCATTTT. This gives the protein CASVQGVNQPQHF.

This clone was detected only once. The rearrangement links TRBV9 to TRBJ2-7; 10 bases fit TRBD1. The V gene end was trimmed by 0 bases and the J gene end by 5 bases; junction bases not matched to a gene: 17. In germline, CDR1 is SGDLS, CDR2 YYNGEE. The CDR3 has 19 amino acids. CDR3 coding DNA: TGTGCCAGCAGCGTAGCTTTGGCGGACCCGGGGACAGGGGACAACGAGCAGTACTTC. Translation: CASSVALADPGTGDNEQYF.

The chain carries TRBV19 and TRBJ1-1; weak D call: TRBD1 (6 bases). The CDR3 runs to 17 residues. Looked up from germline, CDR1 is LNHDA and CDR2 is SQIVND (reference sequence). The V gene lost 3 bases and the J gene lost 0 bases, with 17 bases spanning the gap. The CDR3 reads CASSIWGGRILNTEAFF. The CDR3 coding sequence is TGTGCCAGTAGTATCTGGGGGGGGCGGATATTGAACACTGAAGCTTTCTTT.

The chain is built from TRBV10-2 and TRBJ2-3; D gene unclear. Germline values: CDR1 WSHSY, CDR2 SAAADI. Deletions cut 4 bases from V and 5 bases from J, with 13 bases between. The CDR3 totals 14 residues. CDR3 amino acids: CASSVAMNRDTQYF. CDR3 coding DNA: TGCGCCAGCAGTGTTGCGATGAATAGAGATACGCAGTATTTT.

The rearrangement links TRBV24-1 to TRBJ2-2; TRBD2 is a possible D gene (5 bases). The V and J ends lost 9 bases and 6 bases respectively, with 7 bases between them. The CDR3 consists of 11 residues. The germline gives CDR1 KGHDR, CDR2 SFDVKD. The CDR3 DNA reads as TGTGCCACCGCGGGTGCCGGGGAGCTGTTTTTT. It encodes CATAGAGELFF.

The chain carries TRBV5-8 and TRBJ1-5; 7 bases are shared with TRBD1. V was clipped by 0 bases and J by 2 bases; unmatched bases: 5. Germline-derived CDR1 and CDR2 are SGHTS and YDEGEE. CDR3 length: 16 residues. The CDR3 loop is CASSLVGGYGNQPQHF. Here the CDR3 DNA reads TGTGCCAGCAGCTTGGTAGGGGGCTATGGCAATCAGCCCCAGCATTTT. Full variable domain (missing parts from reference TRBV5-8 and TRBJ1-5): EAGVTQSPTHLIKTRGQQATLRCSPISGHTSVYWYQQALGLGLQFLLWYDEGEERNRGNFPPRFSGRQFPNYSSELNVNALELEDSALYLCASSLVGGYGNQPQHFGDGTRLSIL.

The rearrangement links TRBV7-9 to TRBJ1-6, with D possibly TRBD1 on 5 matching bases. From germline, CDR1 is SEHNR and CDR2 FQNEAQ (reference sequence). The CDR3 runs to 16 residues. With 1 base removed from V and 5 bases from J, the gap between germline ends came to 12 bases. As DNA, the CDR3 is TGTGCCAGCAGCTTAGTCCCAGGGATGAATAATTCACCCCTCCACTTT. Translation: CASSLVPGMNNSPLHF.

This chain uses TRBV27 with TRBJ2-5; no definite D call. Germline values: CDR1 MNHEY, CDR2 SMNVEV (reference sequence). The CDR3 is 14 amino acids. V lost 6 bases to trimming and J lost 1 base, with 12 bases between them. CDR3 residues: CASSRREVQETQYF. Here the CDR3 DNA reads TGTGCCAGCAGCCGTCGAGAGGTCCAAGAGACCCAGTACTTC.

The chain joins TRBV3-1 (or the pseudogene TRBV3-2) to TRBJ1-5, with 7 bases identical to TRBD1. The CDR3 spans 14 residues. Trimming cost V 4 bases and J 5 bases; bases outside gene matches: 5. Germline-derived CDR1 and CDR2 are LGHDT and YNNKEL (reference sequence). CDR3 loop: CASSLYRGHQPQHF. The CDR3 DNA reads as TGTGCCAGCAGCCTTTACAGGGGCCATCAGCCCCAGCATTTT.

The rearrangement joins TRBV3-1 (or the pseudogene TRBV3-2) to TRBJ2-3, with TRBD1 matching over 7 bases. The germline gives CDR1 LGHDT, CDR2 YNNKEL (reference sequence). The V segment lost 3 bases and the J segment 4 bases; nucleotides outside the gene matches: 13. There are 17 residues in the CDR3. The CDR3 nucleotides read TGTGCCAGCAGCCAGACCGCCAGACAGGGACGGGCAGATACGCAGTATTTT. Its protein is CASSQTARQGRADTQYF.

This chain connects TRBV12-3 or TRBV12-4 to TRBJ2-7; no clear D. This CDR3 contains 12 residues. V was clipped by 2 bases and J by 4 bases, with 6 bases between them. The CDR3 sequence: CASSLNRYEQYF. For the CDR3, the DNA is TGTGCCAGCAGTTTAAATCGTTACGAGCAGTACTTC.

This chain joins TRBV4-1 and TRBJ2-1; no clear D. The CDR3 covers 13 residues. CDR1 is MGHRA, CDR2 YSYEKL, per germline. Deletions cut 0 bases from V and 9 bases from J, with 9 bases between. The CDR3 is CASSQETGGEQFF. CDR3 coding DNA: TGCGCCAGCAGCCAAGAAACTGGTGGTGAGCAGTTCTTC.

The V gene is TRBV7-2, the J gene TRBJ2-7; D may be TRBD2 (6 bases). CDR3 length: 15 amino acids. CDR1 and CDR2 (germline): SGHTA, FQGNSA. Trimming took 6 bases from V and 4 from J, leaving 19 bases between them. CDR3 DNA sequence: TGTGCCAGCAGTAAACAACGCGGGGCCGCATACGAGCAGTACTTC. It codes for CASSKQRGAAYEQYF.

This clone was detected only a few times. J is TRBJ1-2 and V is TRBV10-3; 9 positions match TRBD1. CDR3 length: 13 amino acids. V trimming: 6 bases; J trimming: 7 bases; junction bases outside the gene matches: 6. Germline V lookup: CDR1 ENHRY, CDR2 SYGVKD. For the CDR3, the DNA is TGTGCCATCAGGGAGACAGGGGGAAGTGGCTACACCTTC. Translated: CAIRETGGSGYTF.